What follows are 15 T cell receptor beta chains derived from one specimen sequenced in a study of Ad26.COV2.S vaccination and SARS-CoV-2 variants. The assay was immunoSEQ multiplex PCR, and TCRdb's table has in-frame clones only and misses some. The top ten hold under 5% of the sample, which has 300,000 to 450,000 clones, just over 90% seen once. Sequencing used peripheral blood, obtained after recovery from COVID-19. The receptors were gathered from a human donor who had recovered from COVID-19.

The chain links TRBV6-6 to TRBJ2-5; 9 bases align to TRBD2. V lost 0 bases and J lost 0; bases outside the gene matches: 2. This CDR3 comprises 16 residues. Germline V gives CDR1 MNHNY, CDR2 SVGAGI (reference sequence). The CDR3 loop reads CASSYSSGGHQETQYF. The CDR3 coding sequence is TGTGCCAGCAGTTACTCCAGCGGGGGGCACCAAGAGACCCAGTACTTC.

The chain joins TRBV5-6 to TRBJ1-1; 7 bases fit TRBD1. Germline V gene sequence: CDR1 SGHDT, CDR2 YYEEEE. V dropped 2 bases and J dropped 4; count of bases not matched to a gene: 8. CDR3 length: 15 amino acids. Here the CDR3 DNA reads TGTGCCAGCAGCTTCCGGACAGGCGGTGGCACTGAAGCTTTCTTT. Translated, it gives CASSFRTGGGTEAFF. The variable domain in full, with the rest retrieved from reference TRBV5-6 and TRBJ1-1, is DAGVTQSPTHLIKTRGQQVTLRCSPKSGHDTVSWYQQALGQGPQFIFQYYEEEERQRGNFPDRFSGHQFPNYSSELNVNALLLGDSALYLCASSFRTGGGTEAFFGQGTRLTVV.

This sequence joins TRBV5-1 and TRBJ2-7, with D perhaps TRBD2 (6 bases). The ends were cut back, 4 bases at V and 0 bases at J, with 11 bases in the middle. This CDR3 spans 14 amino acids. The germline CDR1 and CDR2 sequences are SGHRS and YFSETQ. Written as DNA, the CDR3 is TGCGCCAGCAGCCTATCGACTAGCTCCTACGAGCAGTACTTC. This encodes CASSLSTSSYEQYF.

J is TRBJ2-7 and V is TRBV3-1 (or the pseudogene TRBV3-2); D is undetermined. The CDR3 spans 14 residues. Trimming removed 4 bases at V and 7 bases at J, with 17 bases between. Germline V gives CDR1 LGHDT, CDR2 YNNKEL (reference sequence). CDR3: CASSPLTELGEQYF. Here the CDR3 DNA reads TGTGCCAGCAGCCCACTCACGGAATTAGGGGAGCAGTACTTC.

The rearrangement links TRBV4-1 to TRBJ2-3; 12 positions agree with TRBD2. The CDR3 has 17 amino acids. The V segment lost 4 bases and the J segment 6 bases; nucleotides outside the gene matches: 11. CDR1 is MGHRA, CDR2 YSYEKL, per germline. The DNA for the CDR3 is TGCGCCAGCAGCCCCCGGGCCGGTCTAGCGGGGGGGGATACGCAGTATTTT. Encoded protein: CASSPRAGLAGGDTQYF.

The V and J genes are TRBV7-9 and TRBJ2-3; no clear D. V lost 1 base and J 1 base, leaving 12 bases between the germline ends. Germline values: CDR1 SEHNR, CDR2 FQNEAQ (reference sequence). The CDR3 length is 16 residues. Written as DNA, the CDR3 is TGTGCCAGCAGCTTAGAGGCAGGATCTCGCACAGATACGCAGTATTTT. It yields the protein CASSLEAGSRTDTQYF.

The chain recombines TRBV2 with TRBJ2-1; D tentatively reads TRBD1 or TRBD2 (5 bases each). Trimming removed 6 bases from V and 9 bases from J, with 18 bases in between. Germline V lookup: CDR1 SNHLY, CDR2 FYNNEI. The CDR3 spans 14 residues. The DNA for the CDR3 is TGTGCCAGCAGCCCTTCCCGAGGGGCCCTTGAGCAGTTCTTC. It yields the protein CASSPSRGALEQFF.

The count of this clone is one. The chain has TRBV6-5 and TRBJ1-2, with 12 nucleotides matching TRBD1. V was clipped by 5 bases and J by 5 bases; unmatched bases: 3. Germline CDR1 is MNHEY and CDR2 is SVGAGI. The CDR3 runs to 14 residues. The CDR3 loop is CASSRGQGAYGYTF. The CDR3 DNA sequence: TGTGCCAGCAGTAGGGGACAGGGGGCGTATGGCTACACCTTC.

The genes are TRBV10-3 and TRBJ1-1, with no clear D. V was trimmed by 2 bases and J by 0 bases, leaving 4 bases between them. The CDR3 consists of 13 residues. Germline V gene lookup returns CDR1 ENHRY and CDR2 SYGVKD. Here the CDR3 DNA reads TGTGCCATCAGTGAGAGGCTGAACACTGAAGCTTTCTTT. It yields the protein CAISERLNTEAFF.

There are a few counts of this clone. J is TRBJ2-2 and V is TRBV2, with D possibly matching TRBD2 (6 bases). Germline V gene data show CDR1 as SNHLY and CDR2 as FYNNEI. The CDR3 is made up of 15 amino acids. With 1 base removed from V and 5 bases from J, the gap between germline ends came to 11 bases. CDR3 loop: CASSEGLARTGELFF. DNA of the CDR3: TGTGCCAGCAGTGAAGGCCTAGCGAGAACCGGGGAGCTGTTTTTT.

The chain employs TRBV7-9 and TRBJ2-5; weak D call: TRBD2 (6 bases). The V end lost 0 bases, the J end lost 4 bases, and 21 bases lay between the germline ends. Germline V lookup: CDR1 SEHNR, CDR2 FQNEAQ (reference sequence). This CDR3 has 18 amino acids. CDR3 in DNA: TGTGCCAGCAGCTTAGCTGTTTTGTCGGGGGAGCGGGTAGAGACCCAGTACTTC. Protein sequence: CASSLAVLSGERVETQYF.

This chain uses TRBV10-3 with TRBJ1-2; 7 bases align to TRBD1. Germline CDR1 and CDR2: ENHRY and SYGVKD. This CDR3 contains 13 residues. V shed 6 bases, J shed 6 bases, and the junction held 7 bases outside the gene matches. CDR3 residues: CAIRPGGVDGYTF. The CDR3 coding sequence is TGTGCCATCAGGCCAGGGGGAGTAGATGGCTACACCTTC.

This rearrangement joins TRBV15 to TRBJ2-6; D remains unclear. V was cut by 0 bases and J by 1 base, with 10 bases left in between. This CDR3 has 17 amino acids. Germline V CDR1 and CDR2: LNHNV, YYDKDF (reference sequence). CDR3 coding DNA: TGTGCCACCAGCAGAGATTTTAAGGCGTCTGGGGCCAACGTCCTGACTTTC. Translating it yields CATSRDFKASGANVLTF.

This clone was counted once. The chain uses TRBV20-1 and TRBJ1-3; D gene unclear. CDR3 length: 11 amino acids. Deletions cut 6 bases from V and 10 bases from J, with 13 bases between. From germline, CDR1 is DFQATT and CDR2 SNEGSKA (reference sequence). CDR3 in DNA: TGCAGTGCCACCACGGGGAGAACCATATATTTT. Protein: CSATTGRTIYF.

This chain connects TRBV18 to TRBJ2-2; TRBD2 might be the D (6 bases). V was shortened by 3 bases and J by 1 base, with 12 bases between the two germline ends. This CDR3 spans 16 amino acids. Germline V gene lookup returns CDR1 KGHSH and CDR2 LQKENI. The CDR3 sequence: CASSPGRGGNTGELFF. The CDR3 nucleotides read TGTGCCAGCTCACCCGGGCGGGGTGGGAACACCGGGGAGCTGTTTTTT.